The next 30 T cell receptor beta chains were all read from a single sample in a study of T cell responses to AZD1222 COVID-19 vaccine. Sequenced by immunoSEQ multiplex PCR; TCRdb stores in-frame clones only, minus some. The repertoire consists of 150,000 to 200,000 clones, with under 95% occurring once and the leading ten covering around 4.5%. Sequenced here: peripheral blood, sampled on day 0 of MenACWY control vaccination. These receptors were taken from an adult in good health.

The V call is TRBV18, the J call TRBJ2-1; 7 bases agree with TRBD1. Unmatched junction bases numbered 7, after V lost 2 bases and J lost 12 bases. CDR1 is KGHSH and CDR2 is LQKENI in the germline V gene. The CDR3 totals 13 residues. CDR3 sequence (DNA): TGTGCCAGCTCACCAGCAGGGGGTGATGGGCAGTTCTTC. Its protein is CASSPAGGDGQFF.

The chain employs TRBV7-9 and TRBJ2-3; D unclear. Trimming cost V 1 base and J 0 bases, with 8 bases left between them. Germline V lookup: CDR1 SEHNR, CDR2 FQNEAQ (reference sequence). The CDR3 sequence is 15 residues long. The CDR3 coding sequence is TGTGCCAGCAGCTTAGACAGCCCAAGCACAGATACGCAGTATTTT. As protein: CASSLDSPSTDTQYF.

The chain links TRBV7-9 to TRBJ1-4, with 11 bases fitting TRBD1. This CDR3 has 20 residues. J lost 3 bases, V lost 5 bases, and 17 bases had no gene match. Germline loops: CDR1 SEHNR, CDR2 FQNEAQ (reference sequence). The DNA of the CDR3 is TGTGCCAGCAGCATTTTCCCAGGACAGGGGGCCCTCCGATCTAATGAAAAACTGTTTTTT. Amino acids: CASSIFPGQGALRSNEKLFF. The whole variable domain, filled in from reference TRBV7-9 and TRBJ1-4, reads DTGVSQNPRHKITKRGQNVTFRCDPISEHNRLYWYRQTLGQGPEFLTYFQNEAQLEKSRLLSDRFSAERPKGSFSTLEIQRTEQGDSAMYLCASSIFPGQGALRSNEKLFFGSGTQLSVL.

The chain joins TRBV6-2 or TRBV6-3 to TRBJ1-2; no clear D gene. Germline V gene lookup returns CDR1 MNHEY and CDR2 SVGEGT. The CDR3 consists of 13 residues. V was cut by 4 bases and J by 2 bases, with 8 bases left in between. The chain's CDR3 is CASSSLFNYGYTF. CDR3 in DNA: TGTGCCAGCAGTTCCCTGTTCAACTATGGCTACACCTTC.

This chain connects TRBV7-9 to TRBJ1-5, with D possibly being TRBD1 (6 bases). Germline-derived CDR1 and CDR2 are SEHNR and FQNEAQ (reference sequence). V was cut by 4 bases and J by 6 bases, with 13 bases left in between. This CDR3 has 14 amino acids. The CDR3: CASSSRWTVQPQHF. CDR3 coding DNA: TGTGCCAGCAGCTCCCGCTGGACAGTTCAGCCCCAGCATTTT.

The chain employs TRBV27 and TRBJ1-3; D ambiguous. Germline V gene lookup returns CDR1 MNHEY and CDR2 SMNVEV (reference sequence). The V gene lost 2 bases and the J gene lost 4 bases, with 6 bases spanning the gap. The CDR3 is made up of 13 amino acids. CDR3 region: CASSLVRGNTIYF. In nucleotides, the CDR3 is TGTGCCAGCAGTTTAGTTCGGGGAAACACCATATATTTT.

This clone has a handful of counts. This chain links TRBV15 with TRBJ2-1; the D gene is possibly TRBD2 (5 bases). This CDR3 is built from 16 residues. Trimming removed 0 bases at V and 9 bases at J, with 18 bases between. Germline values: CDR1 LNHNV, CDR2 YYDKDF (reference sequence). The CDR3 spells CATSRDGGGPRVEQFF. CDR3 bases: TGTGCCACCAGCAGAGATGGTGGCGGGCCCCGCGTTGAGCAGTTCTTC.

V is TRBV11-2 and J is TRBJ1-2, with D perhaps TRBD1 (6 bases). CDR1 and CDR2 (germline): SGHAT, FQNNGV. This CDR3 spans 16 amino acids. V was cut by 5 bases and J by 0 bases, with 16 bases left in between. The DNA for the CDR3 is TGTGCCAGCAGCCCTCGCCCGACAGGTTCTAACTATGGCTACACCTTC. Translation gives CASSPRPTGSNYGYTF.

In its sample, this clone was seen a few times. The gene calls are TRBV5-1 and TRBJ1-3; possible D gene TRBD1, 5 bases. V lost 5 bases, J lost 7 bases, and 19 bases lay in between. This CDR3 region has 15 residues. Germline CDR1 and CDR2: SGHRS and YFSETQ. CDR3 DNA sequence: TGCGCCAGCAGGCCCGGGCAGGGTAATCGGAACACCATATATTTT. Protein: CASRPGQGNRNTIYF.

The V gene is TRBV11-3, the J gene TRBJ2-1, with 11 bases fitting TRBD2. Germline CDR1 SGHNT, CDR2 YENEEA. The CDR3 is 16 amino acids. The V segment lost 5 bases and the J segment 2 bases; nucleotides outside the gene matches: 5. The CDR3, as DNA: TGTGCCAGCAGCGCCACTAGCGGGGGACCCTACAATGAGCAGTTCTTC. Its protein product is CASSATSGGPYNEQFF. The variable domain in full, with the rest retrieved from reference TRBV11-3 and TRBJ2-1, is EAGVVQSPRYKIIEKKQPVAFWCNPISGHNTLYWYLQNLGQGPELLIRYENEEAVDDSQLPKDRFSAERLKGVDSTLKIQPAELGDSAVYLCASSATSGGPYNEQFFGPGTRLTVL.

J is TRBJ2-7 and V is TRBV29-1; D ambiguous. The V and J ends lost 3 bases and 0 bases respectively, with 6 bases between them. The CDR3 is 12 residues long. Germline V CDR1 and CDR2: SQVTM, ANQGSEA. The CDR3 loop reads CSVEESSYEQYF. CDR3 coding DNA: TGCAGCGTTGAGGAGAGCTCCTACGAGCAGTACTTC.

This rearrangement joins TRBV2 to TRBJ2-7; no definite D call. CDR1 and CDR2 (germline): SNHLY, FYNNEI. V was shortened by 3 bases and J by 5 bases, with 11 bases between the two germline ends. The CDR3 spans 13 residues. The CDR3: CASSDRGIDEQYF. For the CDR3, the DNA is TGTGCCAGCAGTGATAGAGGAATTGACGAGCAGTACTTC.

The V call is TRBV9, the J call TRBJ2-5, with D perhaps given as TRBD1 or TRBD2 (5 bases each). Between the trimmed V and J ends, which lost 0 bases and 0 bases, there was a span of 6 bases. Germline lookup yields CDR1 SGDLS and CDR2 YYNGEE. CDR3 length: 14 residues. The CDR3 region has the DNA TGTGCCAGCAGCGTAGGAGGGGACCAAGAGACCCAGTACTTC. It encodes CASSVGGDQETQYF.

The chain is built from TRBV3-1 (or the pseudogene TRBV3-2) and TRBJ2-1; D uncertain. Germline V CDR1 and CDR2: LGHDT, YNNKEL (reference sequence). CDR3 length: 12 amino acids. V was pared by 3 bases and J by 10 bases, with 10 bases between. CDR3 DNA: TGTGCCAGCAGCCAGGAGATTCGGGAGCAGTTCTTC. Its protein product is CASSQEIREQFF.

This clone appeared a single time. CDR3 in amino acids: CASSLGTGFSNEQFF. The CDR3 DNA follows: TGTGCCAGCAGCTTGGGTACAGGGTTCTCCAATGAGCAGTTCTTC. The chain is built from TRBV7-3 and TRBJ2-1, with D possibly being TRBD1 (6 bases). V lost 3 bases to trimming and J lost 6 bases, with 15 bases between them. The CDR3 loop spans 15 amino acids. Germline CDR1 and CDR2: SGHTA and FQGTGA.

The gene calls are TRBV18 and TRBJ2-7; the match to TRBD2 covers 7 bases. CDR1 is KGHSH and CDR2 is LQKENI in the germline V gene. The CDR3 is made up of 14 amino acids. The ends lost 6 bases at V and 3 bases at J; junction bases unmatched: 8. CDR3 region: CASSPSGTLYEQYF. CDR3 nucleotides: TGTGCCAGCTCGCCCAGCGGGACTCTCTACGAGCAGTACTTC.

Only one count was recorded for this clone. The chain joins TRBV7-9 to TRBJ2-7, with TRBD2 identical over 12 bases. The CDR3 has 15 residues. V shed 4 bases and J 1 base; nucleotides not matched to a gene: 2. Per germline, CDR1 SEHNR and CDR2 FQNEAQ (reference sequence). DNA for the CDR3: TGTGCCAGCAGCTCCCTAGCGGGAGGGTCCTACGAGCAGTACTTC. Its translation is CASSSLAGGSYEQYF.

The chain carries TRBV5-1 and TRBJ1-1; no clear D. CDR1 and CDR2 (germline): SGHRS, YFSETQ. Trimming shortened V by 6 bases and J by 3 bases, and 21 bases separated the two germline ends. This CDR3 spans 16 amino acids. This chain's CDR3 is CASKFHSRVADTEAFF. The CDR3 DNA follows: TGCGCCAGCAAGTTCCACTCGAGGGTTGCAGACACTGAAGCTTTCTTT.

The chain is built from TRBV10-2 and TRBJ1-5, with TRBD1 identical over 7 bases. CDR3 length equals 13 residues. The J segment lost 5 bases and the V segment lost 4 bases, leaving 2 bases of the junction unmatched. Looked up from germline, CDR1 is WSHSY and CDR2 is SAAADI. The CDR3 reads CASSAGGHQPQHF. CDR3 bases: TGCGCCAGCAGTGCAGGGGGACATCAGCCCCAGCATTTT.

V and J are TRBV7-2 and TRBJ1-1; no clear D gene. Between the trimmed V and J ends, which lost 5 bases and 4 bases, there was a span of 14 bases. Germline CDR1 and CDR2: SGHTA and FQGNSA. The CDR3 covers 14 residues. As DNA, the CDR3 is TGTGCCAGCAGCCCACATCAAGGGAGCACTGAAGCTTTCTTT. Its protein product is CASSPHQGSTEAFF.

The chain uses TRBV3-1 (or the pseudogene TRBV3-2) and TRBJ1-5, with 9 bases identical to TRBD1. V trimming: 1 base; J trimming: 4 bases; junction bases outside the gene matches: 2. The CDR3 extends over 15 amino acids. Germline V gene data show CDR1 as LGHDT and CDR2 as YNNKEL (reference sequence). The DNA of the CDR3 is TGTGCCAGCAGCCAAGGGGACAGGGAGAATCAGCCCCAGCATTTT. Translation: CASSQGDRENQPQHF.

The DNA of the CDR3 is TGTGCCAGCAGCGTCCTTAACGGGGACGAGCAGTACTTC. Its translation: CASSVLNGDEQYF. The chain joins TRBV9 to TRBJ2-7; D may be TRBD2 (5 bases). The CDR3 totals 13 residues. Germline values: CDR1 SGDLS, CDR2 YYNGEE. Trimming cost V 2 bases and J 5 bases, with 11 bases left between them. Full variable domain (outside the CDR3, taken from reference TRBV9 and TRBJ2-7): DSGVTQTPKHLITATGQRVTLRCSPRSGDLSVYWYQQSLDQGLQFLIQYYNGEERAKGNILERFSAQQFPDLHSELNLSSLELGDSALYFCASSVLNGDEQYFGPGTRLTVT.

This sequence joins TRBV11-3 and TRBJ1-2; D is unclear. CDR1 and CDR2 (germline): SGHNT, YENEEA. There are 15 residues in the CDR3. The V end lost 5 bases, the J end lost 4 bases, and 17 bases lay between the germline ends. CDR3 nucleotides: TGTGCCAGCAGCCCGACACCTCGAGGGAGCTATGGCTACACCTTC. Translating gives CASSPTPRGSYGYTF.

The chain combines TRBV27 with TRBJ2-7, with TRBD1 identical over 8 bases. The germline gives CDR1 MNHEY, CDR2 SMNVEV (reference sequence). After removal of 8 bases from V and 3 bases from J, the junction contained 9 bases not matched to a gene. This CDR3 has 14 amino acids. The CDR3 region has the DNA TGTGCCAGCGCCCTGGGACAGGAGGGCTACGAGCAGTACTTC. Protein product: CASALGQEGYEQYF.

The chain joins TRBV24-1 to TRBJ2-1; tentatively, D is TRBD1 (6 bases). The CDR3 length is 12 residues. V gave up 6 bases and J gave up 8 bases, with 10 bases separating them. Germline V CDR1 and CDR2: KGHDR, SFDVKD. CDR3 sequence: CATSFRGYEQFF. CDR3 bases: TGTGCCACCAGTTTCAGGGGTTATGAGCAGTTCTTC.

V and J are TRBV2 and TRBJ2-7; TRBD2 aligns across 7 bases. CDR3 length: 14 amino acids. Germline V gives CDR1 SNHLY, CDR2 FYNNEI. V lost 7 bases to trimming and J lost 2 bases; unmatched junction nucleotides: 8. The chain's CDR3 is CASILLAFTYEQYF. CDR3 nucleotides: TGTGCCAGCATCTTACTAGCGTTTACCTACGAGCAGTACTTC. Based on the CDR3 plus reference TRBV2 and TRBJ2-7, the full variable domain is EPEVTQTPSHQVTQMGQEVILRCVPISNHLYFYWYRQILGQKVEFLVSFYNNEISEKSEIFDDQFSVERPDGSNFTLKIRSTKLEDSAMYFCASILLAFTYEQYFGPGTRLTVT.

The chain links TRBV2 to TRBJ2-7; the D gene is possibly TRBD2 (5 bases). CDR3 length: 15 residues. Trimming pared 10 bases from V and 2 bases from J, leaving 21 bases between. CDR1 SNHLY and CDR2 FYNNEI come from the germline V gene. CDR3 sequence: CATPRTAGPAYEQYF. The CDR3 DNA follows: TGTGCCACCCCTCGGACGGCGGGCCCCGCCTACGAGCAGTACTTC.

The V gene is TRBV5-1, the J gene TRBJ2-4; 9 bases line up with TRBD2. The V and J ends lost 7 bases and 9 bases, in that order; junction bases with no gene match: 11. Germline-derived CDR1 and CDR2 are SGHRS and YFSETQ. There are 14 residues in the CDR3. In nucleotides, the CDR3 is TGCGCCAGCCAGTTAGCGGGAGAGTATGGCATTCAGTACTTC. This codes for CASQLAGEYGIQYF.

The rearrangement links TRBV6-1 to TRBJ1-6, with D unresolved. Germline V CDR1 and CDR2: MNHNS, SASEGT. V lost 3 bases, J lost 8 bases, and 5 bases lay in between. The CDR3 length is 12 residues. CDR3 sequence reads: CASSESYSPLHF. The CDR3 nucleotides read TGTGCCAGCAGTGAGTCCTATTCACCCCTCCACTTT.

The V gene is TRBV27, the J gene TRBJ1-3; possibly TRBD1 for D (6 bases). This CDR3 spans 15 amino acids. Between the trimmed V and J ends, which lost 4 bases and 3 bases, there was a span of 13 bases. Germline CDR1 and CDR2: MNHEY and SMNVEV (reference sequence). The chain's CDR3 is CASSYREGIGNTIYF. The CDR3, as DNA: TGTGCCAGCAGTTACAGGGAGGGAATTGGAAACACCATATATTTT.